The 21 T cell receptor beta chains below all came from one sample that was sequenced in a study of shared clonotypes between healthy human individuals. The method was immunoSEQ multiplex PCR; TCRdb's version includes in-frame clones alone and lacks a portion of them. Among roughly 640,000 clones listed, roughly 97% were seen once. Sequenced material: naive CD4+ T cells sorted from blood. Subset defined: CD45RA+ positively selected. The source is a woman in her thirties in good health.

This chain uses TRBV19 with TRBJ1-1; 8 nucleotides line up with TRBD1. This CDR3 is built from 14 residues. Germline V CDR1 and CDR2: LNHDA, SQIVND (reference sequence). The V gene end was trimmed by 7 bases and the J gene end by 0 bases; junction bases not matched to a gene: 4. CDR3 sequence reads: CASTRQGMNTEAFF. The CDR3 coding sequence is TGTGCCAGTACCCGACAGGGGATGAACACTGAAGCTTTCTTT.

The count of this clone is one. CDR3 coding DNA: TGCGCCAGCAGCTTGCTCCCGGACACCACCTACGAGCAGTACTTC. Its protein is CASSLLPDTTYEQYF. This sequence joins TRBV5-1 and TRBJ2-7, with D possibly matching TRBD1 (5 bases). Per the germline V gene, CDR1 is SGHRS and CDR2 is YFSETQ. CDR3 length: 15 amino acids. The V end lost 1 base, the J end lost 2 bases, and 13 bases lay between the germline ends.

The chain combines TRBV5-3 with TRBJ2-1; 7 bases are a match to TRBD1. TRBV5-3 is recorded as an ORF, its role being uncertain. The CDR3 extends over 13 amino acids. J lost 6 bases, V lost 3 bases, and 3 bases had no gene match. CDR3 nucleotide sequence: TGTGCCAGAAGCTGTGGACAGGCCAATGAGCAGTTCTTC. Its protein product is CARSCGQANEQFF.

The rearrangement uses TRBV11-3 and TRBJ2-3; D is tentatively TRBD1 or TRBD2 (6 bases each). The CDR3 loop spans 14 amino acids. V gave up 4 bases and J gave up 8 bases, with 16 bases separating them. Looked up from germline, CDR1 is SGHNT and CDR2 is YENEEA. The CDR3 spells CASSSRAGGGTQYF. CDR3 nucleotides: TGTGCCAGCAGCTCCCGCGCCGGAGGGGGTACGCAGTATTTT.

The CDR3 reads CASSLRRQGTAGNTIYF. The CDR3 DNA sequence: TGTGCCAGCAGCTTAAGGCGACAGGGAACGGCTGGAAACACCATATATTTT. The chain joins TRBV7-2 to TRBJ1-3, with TRBD1 matching 7 bases. V gave up 2 bases and J gave up 2 bases; unmatched junction bases: 9. Germline CDR1 is SGHTA and CDR2 is FQGNSA. The CDR3 extends over 17 amino acids. Full variable domain (outside the CDR3, taken from reference TRBV7-2 and TRBJ1-3): GAGVSQSPSNKVTEKGKDVELRCDPISGHTALYWYRQSLGQGLEFLIYFQGNSAPDKSGLPSDRFSAERTGGSVSTLTIQRTQQEDSAVYLCASSLRRQGTAGNTIYFGEGSWLTVV.

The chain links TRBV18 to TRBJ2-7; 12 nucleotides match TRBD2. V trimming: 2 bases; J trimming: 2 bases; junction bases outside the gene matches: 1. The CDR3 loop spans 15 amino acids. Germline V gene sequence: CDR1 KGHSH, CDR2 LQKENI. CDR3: CASSPTSGGPYEQYF. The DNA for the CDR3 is TGTGCCAGCTCACCAACTAGCGGGGGGCCCTACGAGCAGTACTTC.

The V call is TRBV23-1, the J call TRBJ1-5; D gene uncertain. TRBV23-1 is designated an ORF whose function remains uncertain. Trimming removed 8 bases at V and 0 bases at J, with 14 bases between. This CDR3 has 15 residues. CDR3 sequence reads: CASPLVSDSNQPQHF. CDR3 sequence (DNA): TGCGCCAGCCCGCTAGTGTCGGATAGCAATCAGCCCCAGCATTTT.

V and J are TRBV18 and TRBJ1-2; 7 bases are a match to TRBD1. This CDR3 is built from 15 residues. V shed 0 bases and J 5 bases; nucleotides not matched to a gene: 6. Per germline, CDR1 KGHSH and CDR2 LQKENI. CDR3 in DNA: TGTGCCAGCTCACCACCGGGACAGAATAGATATGGCTACACCTTC. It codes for CASSPPGQNRYGYTF.

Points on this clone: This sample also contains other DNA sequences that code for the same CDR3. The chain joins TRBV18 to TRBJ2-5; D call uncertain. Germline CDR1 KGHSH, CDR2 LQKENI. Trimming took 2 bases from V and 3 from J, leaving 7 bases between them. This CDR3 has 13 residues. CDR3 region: CASSPGLKETQYF. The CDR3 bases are TGTGCCAGCTCACCAGGGTTAAAAGAGACCCAGTACTTC.

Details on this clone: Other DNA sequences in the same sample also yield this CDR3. The DNA of the CDR3 is TGTGCCAGCAGCGAGGGACAGGGGGTCGGCGAAGCTTTCTTT. Amino acid sequence: CASSEGQGVGEAFF. The rearrangement uses TRBV28 and TRBJ1-1; the match to TRBD1 covers 11 bases. Germline values: CDR1 MDHEN, CDR2 SYDVKM. The length of the CDR3 is 14 residues. V shed 6 bases and J 8 bases; nucleotides not matched to a gene: 8.

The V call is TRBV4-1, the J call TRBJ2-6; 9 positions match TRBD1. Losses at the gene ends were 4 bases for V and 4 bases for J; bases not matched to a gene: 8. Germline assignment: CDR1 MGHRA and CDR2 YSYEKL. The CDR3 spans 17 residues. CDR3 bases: TGCGCCAGCAGCCTCCCACAGGGGGCGAAAGGGGCCAACGTCCTGACTTTC. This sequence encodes CASSLPQGAKGANVLTF.

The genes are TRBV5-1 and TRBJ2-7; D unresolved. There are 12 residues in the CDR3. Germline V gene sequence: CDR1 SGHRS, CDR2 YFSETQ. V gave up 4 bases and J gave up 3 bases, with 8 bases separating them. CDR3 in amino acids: CASSRGGYEQYF. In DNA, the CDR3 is TGCGCCAGCAGCCGCGGTGGCTACGAGCAGTACTTC.

This CDR3 is CASSDHRGYNSPLHF. In nucleotides, the CDR3 is TGTGCCAGCAGTGATCATCGGGGTTATAATTCACCCCTCCACTTT. The chain recombines TRBV6-1 with TRBJ1-6; D unresolved. V was cut by 3 bases and J by 4 bases, with 10 bases left in between. Germline V gene sequence: CDR1 MNHNS, CDR2 SASEGT. This CDR3 spans 15 amino acids.

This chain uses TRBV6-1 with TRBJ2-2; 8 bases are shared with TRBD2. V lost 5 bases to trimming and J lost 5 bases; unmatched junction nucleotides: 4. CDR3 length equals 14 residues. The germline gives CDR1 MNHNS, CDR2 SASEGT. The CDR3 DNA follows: TGTGCCAGCAGTAAACTAGCGGATACCGGGGAGCTGTTTTTT. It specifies CASSKLADTGELFF.

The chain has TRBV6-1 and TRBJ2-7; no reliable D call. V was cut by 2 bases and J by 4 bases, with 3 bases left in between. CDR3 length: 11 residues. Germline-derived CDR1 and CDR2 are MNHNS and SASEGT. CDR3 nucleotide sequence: TGTGCCAGCAGTGAACAGTACGAGCAGTACTTC. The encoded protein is CASSEQYEQYF.

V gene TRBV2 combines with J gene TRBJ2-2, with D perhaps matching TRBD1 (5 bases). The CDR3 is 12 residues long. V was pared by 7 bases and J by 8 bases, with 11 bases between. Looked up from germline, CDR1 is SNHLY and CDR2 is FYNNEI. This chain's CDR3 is CASTRVSGELFF. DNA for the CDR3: TGTGCCAGCACCAGGGTGTCAGGGGAGCTGTTTTTT.

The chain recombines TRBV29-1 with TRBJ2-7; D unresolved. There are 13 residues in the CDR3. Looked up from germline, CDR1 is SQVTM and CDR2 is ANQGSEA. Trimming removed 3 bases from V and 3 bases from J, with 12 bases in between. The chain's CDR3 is CSVEGSSDYEQYF. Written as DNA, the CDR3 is TGCAGCGTTGAGGGGTCTTCCGACTACGAGCAGTACTTC.

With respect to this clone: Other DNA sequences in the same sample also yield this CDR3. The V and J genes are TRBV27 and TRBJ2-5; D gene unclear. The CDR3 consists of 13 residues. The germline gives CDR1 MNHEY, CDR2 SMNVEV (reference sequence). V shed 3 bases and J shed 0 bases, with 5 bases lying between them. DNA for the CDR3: TGTGCCAGCAGTTTGATCTACCAAGAGACCCAGTACTTC. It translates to CASSLIYQETQYF.

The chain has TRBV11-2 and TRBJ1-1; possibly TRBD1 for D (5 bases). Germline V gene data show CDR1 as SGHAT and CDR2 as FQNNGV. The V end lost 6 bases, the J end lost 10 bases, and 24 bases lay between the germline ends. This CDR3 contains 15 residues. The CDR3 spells CASSHTDSGSLAAFF. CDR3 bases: TGTGCCAGCAGTCACACAGACAGTGGAAGTCTTGCAGCTTTCTTT.

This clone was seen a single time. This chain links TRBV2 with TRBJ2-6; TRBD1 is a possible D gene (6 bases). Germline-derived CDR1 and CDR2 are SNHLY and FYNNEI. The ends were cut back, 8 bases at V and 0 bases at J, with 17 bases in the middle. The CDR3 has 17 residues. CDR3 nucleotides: TGTGCCAGCTACCGCAGGGGCATGAGCTCTGGGGCCAACGTCCTGACTTTC. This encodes CASYRRGMSSGANVLTF.

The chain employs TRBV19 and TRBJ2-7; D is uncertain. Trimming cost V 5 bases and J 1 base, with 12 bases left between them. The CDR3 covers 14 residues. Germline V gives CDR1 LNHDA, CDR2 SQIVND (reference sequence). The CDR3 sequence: CASSGSISSYEQYF. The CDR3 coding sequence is TGTGCCAGTAGTGGATCAATTTCATCCTACGAGCAGTACTTC.